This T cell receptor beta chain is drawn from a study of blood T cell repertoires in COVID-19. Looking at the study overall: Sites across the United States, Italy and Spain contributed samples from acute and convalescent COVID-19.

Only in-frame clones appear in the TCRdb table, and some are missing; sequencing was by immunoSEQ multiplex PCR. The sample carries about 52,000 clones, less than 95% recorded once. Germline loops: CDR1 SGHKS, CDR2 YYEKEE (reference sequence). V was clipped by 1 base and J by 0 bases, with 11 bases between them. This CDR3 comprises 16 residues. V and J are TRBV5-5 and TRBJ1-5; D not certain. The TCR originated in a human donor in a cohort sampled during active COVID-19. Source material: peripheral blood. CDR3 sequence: CASSLTLSYSNQPQHF. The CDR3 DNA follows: TGTGCCAGCAGCTTGACCTTGAGTTATAGCAATCAGCCCCAGCATTTT.